Following are 3 T cell receptor beta chains from one sample sequenced in a study of blood T cell repertoires in COVID-19. Repertoires were generated with immunoSEQ multiplex PCR, while TCRdb's copy carries only in-frame clones and drops some. The table records around 91,000 clones, over 75% of them present only once. The sequenced material came from peripheral blood. These receptors all stem from a human donor in a cohort sampled during active COVID-19.

CDR3 residues: CASSWREGTDTQYF. The CDR3 bases are TGTGCCAGCAGTTGGCGGGAGGGAACAGATACGCAGTATTTT. V and J are TRBV27 and TRBJ2-3; 9 bases map to TRBD2. Germline CDR1 and CDR2: MNHEY and SMNVEV (reference sequence). With 4 bases clipped from V and 3 bases from J, the junction kept 2 bases outside the gene matches. The CDR3 covers 14 residues.

The J gene is TRBJ1-5, the V gene TRBV6-2 or TRBV6-3; a weak D match, TRBD1 (5 bases). Germline values: CDR1 MNHEY, CDR2 SVGEGT. CDR3 length equals 13 residues. Trimming pared 2 bases from V and 7 bases from J, leaving 9 bases between. The CDR3 protein is CASSYPRAQPQHF. In nucleotides, the CDR3 is TGTGCCAGCAGTTACCCCAGGGCCCAGCCCCAGCATTTT.

The chain recombines TRBV5-5 with TRBJ1-3, with 9 bases identical to TRBD1. The V segment lost 2 bases and the J segment 4 bases; nucleotides outside the gene matches: 7. The CDR3 is made up of 16 amino acids. CDR1 is SGHKS and CDR2 is YYEKEE in the germline V gene (reference sequence). The CDR3 is CASSLQGARAGNTIYF. The CDR3 coding sequence is TGTGCCAGCAGCTTACAGGGGGCGCGGGCAGGAAACACCATATATTTT.